This is a list of T cell receptor beta chains from one sample in a study of shared clonotypes between healthy human individuals. Sequencing was performed with immunoSEQ multiplex PCR; in TCRdb, only in-frame clones are kept and a portion is missing. This sample has 2,500,000 or so clones, with roughly 93% found just once. Material for sequencing was naive CD4+ T cells from PBMCs. Receptor source: a man in his late teens or twenties in good health. Some clones in this sample may be carry-over from other donors' samples. The CDR3 runs from the conserved cysteine through the conserved F or W. Each record gives: V gene, J gene, D gene, clone size, CDR3 protein, CDR3 DNA. A D gene is named only where the DNA matches it firmly. The size field is filled for only some rows; it gives once, few, many or a size class.

TRBV7-9	TRBJ1-5	TRBD1	-	CASSSAGGSQPQHF	TGTGCCAGCAGCTCGGCAGGGGGCTCTCAGCCCCAGCATTTT
TRBV15	TRBJ2-5	-	-	CATMLYNSLSETQYF	TGTGCCACCATGCTTTATAATTCCCTCTCGGAGACCCAGTACTTC
TRBV6-5	TRBJ2-7	TRBD2	-	CASSYSWTRGYEQYF	TGTGCCAGCAGTTACTCGTGGACTAGGGGCTACGAGCAGTACTTC
TRBV28	TRBJ2-7	-	-	CASSRSGTRPTYEQYF	TGTGCCAGCAGCCGTTCGGGGACACGACCGACGTACGAGCAGTACTTC
TRBV9	TRBJ1-5	-	-	CASSGDSSNQPQHF	TGTGCCAGCAGCGGTGATAGTAGCAATCAGCCCCAGCATTTT
TRBV5-1	TRBJ1-1	TRBD1	once	CASSLARGMGTGGMNTEAFF	TGCGCCAGCAGCTTGGCCAGGGGCATGGGGACAGGGGGCATGAACACTGAAGCTTTCTTT
TRBV7-2	TRBJ2-5	-	-	CASQEGRETQYF	TGTGCCAGCCAGGAGGGGAGGGAGACCCAGTACTTC
TRBV5-6	TRBJ2-5	TRBD1	-	CASSQLSGGGQETQYF	TGTGCCAGCAGCCAACTGTCAGGGGGCGGGCAAGAGACCCAGTACTTC
TRBV7-7	TRBJ2-5	TRBD2	-	CASSRDYNQETQYF	TGTGCCAGCAGCCGGGACTACAACCAAGAGACCCAGTACTTC
TRBV11-2	TRBJ2-7	-	-	CASSSPQKIYEQYF	TGTGCCAGCAGCTCGCCACAGAAAATTTACGAGCAGTACTTC
TRBV28	TRBJ1-2	-	once	CASSARDYGYTF	TGTGCCAGCAGTGCCCGGGACTATGGCTACACCTTC
TRBV28	TRBJ1-2	-	-	CASSFKNYGYTF	TGTGCCAGCAGTTTTAAAAACTATGGCTACACCTTC
TRBV20-1	TRBJ2-5	-	-	CSAGETQYF	TGCAGTGCTGGGGAGACCCAGTACTTC
TRBV27	TRBJ2-7	TRBD1	once	CASRPGQGIYEQYF	TGTGCCAGCAGGCCGGGACAGGGAATATACGAGCAGTACTTC
TRBV29-1	TRBJ2-7	-	-	CSVDIANSYEQYF	TGCAGCGTTGATATCGCAAACTCCTACGAGCAGTACTTC
TRBV5-1	TRBJ2-1	TRBD1	-	CASGDSSYNEQFF	TGCGCCAGCGGGGACAGCTCCTACAATGAGCAGTTCTTC
TRBV18	TRBJ1-2	-	-	CASSPSPTGVGYGYTF	TGTGCCAGCTCACCATCCCCAACGGGGGTAGGGTATGGCTACACCTTC
TRBV7-2	TRBJ2-7	-	-	CASSLDPPKVRVWYF	TGTGCCAGCAGCTTAGACCCCCCGAAGGTTCGGGTCTGGTACTTC
TRBV9	TRBJ2-1	-	-	CASSPAPTRGNEQFF	TGTGCCAGCAGCCCCGCCCCGACTAGAGGCAATGAGCAGTTCTTC
TRBV23-1	TRBJ1-1	TRBD1	few	CASRRQGSEAFF	TGCGCCAGCAGACGACAGGGGAGTGAAGCTTTCTTT
TRBV28	TRBJ1-2	-	-	CASSLTPALRGGYTF	TGTGCCAGCAGTTTAACCCCGGCCCTCCGGGGGGGCTACACCTTC
TRBV28	TRBJ2-7	TRBD1	-	CASSPRQGSTYEQYF	TGTGCCAGCAGTCCCAGACAGGGGTCAACCTACGAGCAGTACTTC
TRBV5-1	TRBJ2-5	-	-	CASGGAGDEETQYF	TGCGCCAGCGGGGGAGCGGGCGATGAAGAGACCCAGTACTTC
TRBV6-4	TRBJ2-1	-	-	CASSTGIGEQFF	TGTGCCAGCAGTACAGGGATCGGTGAGCAGTTCTTC
TRBV7-9	TRBJ2-3	-	-	CASSLMGTDTQYF	TGTGCCAGCAGCTTAATGGGGACAGATACGCAGTATTTT
TRBV7-6	TRBJ2-2	-	-	CASSTGLTVGGELFF	TGTGCCAGCAGCACCGGACTTACTGTAGGCGGGGAGCTGTTTTTT
TRBV29-1	TRBJ2-1	-	-	CSVSRGNEQFF	TGCAGCGTTTCGAGGGGCAATGAGCAGTTCTTC
TRBV7-9	TRBJ1-1	TRBD1	-	CASSSQGAGRNTEAFF	TGTGCCAGCAGCTCACAGGGGGCTGGGAGGAACACTGAAGCTTTCTTT
TRBV4-2	TRBJ2-7	-	-	CASSQPIRDGRYYEQYF	TGTGCCAGCAGCCAACCAATCCGGGACGGACGGTACTACGAGCAGTACTTC
TRBV10-3	TRBJ1-6	TRBD1	-	CAISPGTVSPLHF	TGTGCCATCAGTCCCGGGACAGTTTCACCCCTCCACTTT
TRBV5-1	TRBJ2-7	-	-	CASSFMSGTDEQYF	TGCGCCAGCAGCTTTATGTCAGGAACGGACGAGCAGTACTTC
TRBV4-1	TRBJ1-2	-	-	CASSQDTGSLNYGYTF	TGCGCCAGCAGCCAAGACACAGGTTCCCTTAACTATGGCTACACCTTC
TRBV9	TRBJ1-1	-	-	CASSPHQGIEAFF	TGTGCCAGCAGCCCGCACCAGGGGATTGAAGCTTTCTTT
TRBV28	TRBJ1-1	TRBD1	-	CASRVGGGLGTEAFF	TGTGCCAGCCGGGTAGGAGGGGGCCTCGGCACTGAAGCTTTCTTT
TRBV27	TRBJ2-3	TRBD2	-	CASSSGSVTQYF	TGTGCCAGCTCGAGCGGGAGCGTTACGCAGTATTTT
TRBV2	TRBJ2-1	TRBD2	-	CASSQSGSPYNEQFF	TGTGCCAGCAGTCAGAGCGGGAGCCCCTACAATGAGCAGTTCTTC
TRBV21-1	TRBJ2-1	-	-	CASSKAEREDGNSYNEQFF	TGTGCCAGCAGCAAAGCAGAGCGGGAGGACGGCAACTCCTACAATGAGCAGTTCTTC
TRBV28	TRBJ2-7	-	-	CASSLSQRIGEQYF	TGTGCCAGCAGTTTATCCCAGCGAATCGGGGAGCAGTACTTC
TRBV7-9	TRBJ2-7	-	-	CASRTADAYEQYF	TGTGCCAGCAGGACAGCGGACGCCTACGAGCAGTACTTC
TRBV5-1	TRBJ2-3	TRBD2	once	CASSLLADTQYF	TGCGCCAGCAGCTTACTAGCGGATACGCAGTATTTT